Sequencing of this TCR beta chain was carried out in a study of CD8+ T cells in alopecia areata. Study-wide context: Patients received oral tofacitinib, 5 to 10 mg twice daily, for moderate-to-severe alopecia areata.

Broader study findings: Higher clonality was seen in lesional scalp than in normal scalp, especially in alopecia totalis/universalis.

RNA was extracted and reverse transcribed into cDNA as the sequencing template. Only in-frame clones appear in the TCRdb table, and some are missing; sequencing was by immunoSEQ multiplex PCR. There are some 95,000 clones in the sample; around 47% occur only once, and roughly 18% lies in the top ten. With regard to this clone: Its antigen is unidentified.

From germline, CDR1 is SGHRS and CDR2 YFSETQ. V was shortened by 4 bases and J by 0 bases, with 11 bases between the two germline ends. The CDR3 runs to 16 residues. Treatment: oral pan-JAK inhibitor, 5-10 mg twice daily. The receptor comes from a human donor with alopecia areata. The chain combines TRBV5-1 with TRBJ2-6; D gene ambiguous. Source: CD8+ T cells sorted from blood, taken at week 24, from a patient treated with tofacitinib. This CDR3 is CASSLAPTSGANVLTF. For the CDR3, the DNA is TGCGCCAGCAGCCTTGCACCGACCTCTGGGGCCAACGTCCTGACTTTC.